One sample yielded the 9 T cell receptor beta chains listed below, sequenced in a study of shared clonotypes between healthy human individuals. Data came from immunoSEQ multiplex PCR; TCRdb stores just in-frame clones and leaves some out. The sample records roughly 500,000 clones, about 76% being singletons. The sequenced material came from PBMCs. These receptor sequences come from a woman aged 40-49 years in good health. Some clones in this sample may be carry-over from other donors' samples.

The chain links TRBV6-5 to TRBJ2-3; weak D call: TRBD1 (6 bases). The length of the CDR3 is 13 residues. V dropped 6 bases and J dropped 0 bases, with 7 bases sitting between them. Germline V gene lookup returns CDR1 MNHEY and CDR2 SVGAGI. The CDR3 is CASRQGSTDTQYF. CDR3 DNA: TGTGCCAGCAGGCAGGGGAGCACAGATACGCAGTATTTT.

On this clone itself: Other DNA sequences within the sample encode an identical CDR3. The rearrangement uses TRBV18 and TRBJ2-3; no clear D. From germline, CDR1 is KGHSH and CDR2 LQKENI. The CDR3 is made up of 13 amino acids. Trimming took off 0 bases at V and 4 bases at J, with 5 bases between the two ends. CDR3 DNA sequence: TGTGCCAGCTCACCACCGTCGGCAGATACGCAGTATTTT. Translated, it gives CASSPPSADTQYF. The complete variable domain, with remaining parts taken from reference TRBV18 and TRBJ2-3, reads NAGVMQNPRHLVRRRGQEARLRCSPMKGHSHVYWYRQLPEEGLKFMVYLQKENIIDESGMPKERFSAEFPKEGPSILRIQQVVRGDSAAYFCASSPPSADTQYFGPGTRLTVL.

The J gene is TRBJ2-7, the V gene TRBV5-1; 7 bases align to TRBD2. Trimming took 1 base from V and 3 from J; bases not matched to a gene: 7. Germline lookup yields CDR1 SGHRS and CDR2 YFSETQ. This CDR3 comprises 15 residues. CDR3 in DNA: TGCGCCAGCAGCTTGAGTGGGGCTAGCGGCTACGAGCAGTACTTC. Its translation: CASSLSGASGYEQYF.

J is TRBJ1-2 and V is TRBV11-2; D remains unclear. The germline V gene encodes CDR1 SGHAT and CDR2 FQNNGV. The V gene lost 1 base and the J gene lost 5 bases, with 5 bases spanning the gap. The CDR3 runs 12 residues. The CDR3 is CASSLVGYGYTF. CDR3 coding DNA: TGTGCCAGCAGCTTAGTGGGGTATGGCTACACCTTC.

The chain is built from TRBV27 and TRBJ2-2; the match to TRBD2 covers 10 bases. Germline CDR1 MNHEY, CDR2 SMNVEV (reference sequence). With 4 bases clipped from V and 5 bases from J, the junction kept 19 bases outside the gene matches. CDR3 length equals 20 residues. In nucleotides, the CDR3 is TGTGCCAGCAGTTCGCCTGGGGGGAGCGGGAGGGCCTTGTTTACCGGGGAGCTGTTTTTT. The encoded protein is CASSSPGGSGRALFTGELFF.

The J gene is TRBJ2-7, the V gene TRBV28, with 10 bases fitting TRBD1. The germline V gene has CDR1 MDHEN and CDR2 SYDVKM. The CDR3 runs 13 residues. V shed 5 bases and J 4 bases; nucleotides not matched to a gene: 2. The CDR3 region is CASSGTGVYEQYF. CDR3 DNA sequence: TGTGCCAGCAGTGGGACAGGGGTATACGAGCAGTACTTC.

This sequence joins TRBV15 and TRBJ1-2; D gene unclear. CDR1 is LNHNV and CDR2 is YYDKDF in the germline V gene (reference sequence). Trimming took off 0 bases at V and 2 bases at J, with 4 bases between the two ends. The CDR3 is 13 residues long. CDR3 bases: TGTGCCACCAGCAGAGACGGGAACTATGGCTACACCTTC. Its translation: CATSRDGNYGYTF. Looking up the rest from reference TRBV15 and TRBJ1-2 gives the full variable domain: DAMVIQNPRYQVTQFGKPVTLSCSQTLNHNVMYWYQQKSSQAPKLLFHYYDKDFNNEADTPDNFQSRRPNTSFCFLDIRSPGLGDTAMYLCATSRDGNYGYTFGSGTRLTVV.

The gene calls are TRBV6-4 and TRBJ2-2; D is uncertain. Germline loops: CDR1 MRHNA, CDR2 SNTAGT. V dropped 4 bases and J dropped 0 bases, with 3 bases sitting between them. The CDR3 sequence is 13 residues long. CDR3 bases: TGTGCCAGCAGTGCCGCGAACACCGGGGAGCTGTTTTTT. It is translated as CASSAANTGELFF.

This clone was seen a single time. The DNA of the CDR3 is TGCGCCAGCAGCTTGCGGAATCGGACTAGCGGGAGTGACACCGGGGAGCTGTTTTTT. Its protein is CASSLRNRTSGSDTGELFF. The chain joins TRBV5-1 to TRBJ2-2, with 13 bases aligning to TRBD2. Trimming cost V 1 base and J 3 bases; bases outside gene matches: 9. The germline V gene has CDR1 SGHRS and CDR2 YFSETQ. CDR3 length: 19 residues.